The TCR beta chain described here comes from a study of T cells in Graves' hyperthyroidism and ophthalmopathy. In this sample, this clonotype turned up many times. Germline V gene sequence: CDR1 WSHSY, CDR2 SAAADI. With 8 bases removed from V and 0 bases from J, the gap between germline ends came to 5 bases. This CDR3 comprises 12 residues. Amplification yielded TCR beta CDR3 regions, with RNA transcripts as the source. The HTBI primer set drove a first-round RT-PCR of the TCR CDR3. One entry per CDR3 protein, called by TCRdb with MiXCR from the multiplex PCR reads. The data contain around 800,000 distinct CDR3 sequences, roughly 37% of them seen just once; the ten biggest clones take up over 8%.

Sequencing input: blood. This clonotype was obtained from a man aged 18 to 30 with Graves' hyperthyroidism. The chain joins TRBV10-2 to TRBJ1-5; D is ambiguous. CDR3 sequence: CASLYSNQPQHF. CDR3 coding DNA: TGCGCCAGCCTTTATAGCAATCAGCCCCAGCATTTT.